This T cell receptor (beta chain) was captured in a study of blood T cell repertoires in COVID-19. Whole-study context: Researchers got acute and convalescent COVID-19 samples from the United States, Italy and Spain.

Libraries were prepared by immunoSEQ multiplex PCR; TCRdb keeps only in-frame clonotypes and omits some of them. The repertoire holds more than 250,000 clones, with 70% to 90% as singletons. Germline CDR1 SNHLY, CDR2 FYNNEI. With V trimmed by 5 bases and J by 6 bases, 5 bases remained unmatched. The CDR3 is made up of 15 amino acids. Remarks on this clone: Within the sample, other DNA sequences also encode this same CDR3.

Sample: peripheral blood. This TCR was sampled from a woman aged 25 to 45 with COVID-19, enrolled during active disease. This rearrangement joins TRBV2 to TRBJ2-1; TRBD2 matches 12 bases. The CDR3 region is CASSLLAGGPNEQFF. The CDR3 coding sequence is TGTGCCAGCAGTTTACTAGCGGGGGGTCCCAATGAGCAGTTCTTC.